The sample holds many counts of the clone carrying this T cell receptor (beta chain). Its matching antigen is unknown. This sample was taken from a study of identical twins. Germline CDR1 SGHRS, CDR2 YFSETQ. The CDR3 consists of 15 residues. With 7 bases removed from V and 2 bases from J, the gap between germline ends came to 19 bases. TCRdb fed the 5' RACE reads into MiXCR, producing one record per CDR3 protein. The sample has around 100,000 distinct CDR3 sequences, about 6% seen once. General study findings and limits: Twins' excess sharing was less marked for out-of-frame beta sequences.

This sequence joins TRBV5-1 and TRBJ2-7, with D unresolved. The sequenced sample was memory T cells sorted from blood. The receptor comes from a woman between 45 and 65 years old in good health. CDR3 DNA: TGCGCCAGCCTCAAAGGTTCCGGCCCCCCCTACGAGCAGTACTTC. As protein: CASLKGSGPPYEQYF.